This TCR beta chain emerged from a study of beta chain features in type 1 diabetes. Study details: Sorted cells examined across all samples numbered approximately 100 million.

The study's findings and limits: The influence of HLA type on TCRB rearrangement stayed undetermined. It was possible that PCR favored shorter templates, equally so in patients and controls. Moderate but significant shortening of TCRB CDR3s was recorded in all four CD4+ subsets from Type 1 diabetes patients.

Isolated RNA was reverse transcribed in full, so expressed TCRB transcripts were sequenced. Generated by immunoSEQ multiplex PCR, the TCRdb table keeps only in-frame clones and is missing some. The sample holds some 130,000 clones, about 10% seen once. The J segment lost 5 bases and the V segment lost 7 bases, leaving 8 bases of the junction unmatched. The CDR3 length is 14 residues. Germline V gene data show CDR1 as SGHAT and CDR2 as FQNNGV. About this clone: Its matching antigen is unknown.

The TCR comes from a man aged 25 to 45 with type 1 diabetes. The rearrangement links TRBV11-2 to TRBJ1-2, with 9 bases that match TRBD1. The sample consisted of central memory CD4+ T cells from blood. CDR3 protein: CASTHGDREYGYTF. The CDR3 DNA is TGTGCCAGCACCCATGGGGACAGGGAGTATGGCTACACCTTC.